This TCR beta chain stems from a study of cytomegalovirus exposure and HLA in healthy donors. CDR3 length: 17 amino acids. J gave up 6 bases and V 5 bases, and 14 bases lay outside the gene matches. CDR1 and CDR2 from the germline V gene are SGHDT and YYEEEE. The PCR ran on 60 Vbeta and 13 Jbeta primers. Here immunoSEQ multiplex PCR was the method, and the copy in TCRdb shows in-frame clones only, minus some. Among around 150,000 clones listed, 84% were seen once. Sequenced input: PBMCs. This receptor was identified in a boy aged 2 to 10 in good health and CMV-seronegative. The chain joins TRBV5-6 to TRBJ1-4; 9 bases align to TRBD1. The CDR3 bases are TGTGCCAGCAGTTCGACTATCTCCGGGACAGGGTATGAAAAACTGTTTTTT. It codes for CASSSTISGTGYEKLFF.